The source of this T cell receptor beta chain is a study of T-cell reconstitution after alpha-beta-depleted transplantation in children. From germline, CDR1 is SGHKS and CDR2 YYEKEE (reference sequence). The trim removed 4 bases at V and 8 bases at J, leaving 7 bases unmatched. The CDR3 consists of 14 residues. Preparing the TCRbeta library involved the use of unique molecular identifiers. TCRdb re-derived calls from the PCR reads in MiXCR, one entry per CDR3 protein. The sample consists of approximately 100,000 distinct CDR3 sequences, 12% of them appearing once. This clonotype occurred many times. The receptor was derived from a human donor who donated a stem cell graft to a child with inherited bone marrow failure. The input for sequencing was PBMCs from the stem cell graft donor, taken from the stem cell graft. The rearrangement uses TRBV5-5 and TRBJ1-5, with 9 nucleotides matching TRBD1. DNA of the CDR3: TGTGCCAGCAGCAAGGGACAGGGTGAGGAGCCCCAGCATTTT. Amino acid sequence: CASSKGQGEEPQHF.